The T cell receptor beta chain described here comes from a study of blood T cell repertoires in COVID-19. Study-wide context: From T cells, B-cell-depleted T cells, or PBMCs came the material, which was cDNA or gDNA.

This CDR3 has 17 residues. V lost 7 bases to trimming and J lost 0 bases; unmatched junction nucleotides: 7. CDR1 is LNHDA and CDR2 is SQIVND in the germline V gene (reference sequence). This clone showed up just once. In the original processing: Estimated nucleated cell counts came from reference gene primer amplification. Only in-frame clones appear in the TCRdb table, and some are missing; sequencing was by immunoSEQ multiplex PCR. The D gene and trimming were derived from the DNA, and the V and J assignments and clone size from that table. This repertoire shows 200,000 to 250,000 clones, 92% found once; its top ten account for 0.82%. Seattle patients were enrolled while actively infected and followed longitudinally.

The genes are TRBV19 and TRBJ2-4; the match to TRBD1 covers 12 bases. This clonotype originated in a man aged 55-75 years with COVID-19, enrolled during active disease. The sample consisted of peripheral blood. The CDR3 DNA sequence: TGTGCCAGTAATGCGGGACAGGGGGCACTAGCCAAAAACATTCAGTACTTC. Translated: CASNAGQGALAKNIQYF.